The clone carrying this TCR beta chain was detected a few times. Its antigen is unidentified. Treatment indicated: some 19 received Ad26.COV2.S at low or high dose, single or two shots; 5 received placebo; per-sample allocation not given. At day 63 after the first vaccine or placebo injection, samples were drawn. An adult donor aged 18-55 years was enrolled in Boston. The table came from immunoSEQ multiplex PCR; TCRdb's copy has only in-frame clones and leaves some out. The sample includes approximately 480,000 clones, around nine tenths seen only once; the top ten take 9.5% to 15%. These data are taken from a study of Ad26.COV2.S vaccination and SARS-CoV-2 variants. Study-level background: The authors gave Ad26.COV2.S intramuscularly, either once or twice 56 days apart. Findings and limits, study-wide: TCR breadth and depth estimates may have understated total T cell responses.

This CDR3 contains 12 residues. Deletions cut 1 base from V and 11 bases from J, with 12 bases between. Germline V gene sequence: CDR1 SQVTM, CDR2 ANQGSEA. V is TRBV29-1 and J is TRBJ2-4; TRBD2 is a possible D gene (6 bases). Source: peripheral blood, taken in a trial of Ad26.COV2.S vaccine versus placebo. This TCR was recovered from a person aged 18-60 years who received the Ad26.COV2.S COVID-19 vaccine or a placebo. The CDR3 reads CSVEVLGGVQYF. The CDR3 bases are TGCAGCGTTGAAGTGCTAGGCGGGGTTCAGTACTTC. Full variable domain (missing parts from reference TRBV29-1 and TRBJ2-4): SAVISQKPSRDICQRGTSLTIQCQVDSQVTMMFWYRQQPGQSLTLIATANQGSEATYESGFVIDKFPISRPNLTFSTLTVSNMSPEDSSIYLCSVEVLGGVQYFGAGTRLSVL.